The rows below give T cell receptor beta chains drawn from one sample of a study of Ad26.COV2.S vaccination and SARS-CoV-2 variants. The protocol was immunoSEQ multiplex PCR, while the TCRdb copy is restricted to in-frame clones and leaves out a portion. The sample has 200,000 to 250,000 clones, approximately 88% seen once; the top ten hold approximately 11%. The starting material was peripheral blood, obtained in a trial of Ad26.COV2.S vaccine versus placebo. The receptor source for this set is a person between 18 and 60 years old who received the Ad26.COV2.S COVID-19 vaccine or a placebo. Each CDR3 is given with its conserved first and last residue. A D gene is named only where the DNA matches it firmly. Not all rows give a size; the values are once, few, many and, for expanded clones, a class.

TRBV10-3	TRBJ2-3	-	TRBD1	CAISGTGQVDTQYF	TGTGCCATCAGTGGGACAGGGCAAGTAGATACGCAGTATTTT
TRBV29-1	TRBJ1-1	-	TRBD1	CSVGGTGGERMNTEAFF	TGCAGCGTTGGCGGGACAGGGGGCGAGAGAATGAACACTGAAGCTTTCTTT
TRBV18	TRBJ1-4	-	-	CASSLRDTNEKLFF	TGTGCCAGCTCACTGCGGGATACTAATGAAAAACTGTTTTTT
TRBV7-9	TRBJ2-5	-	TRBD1	CASTKGWTGVGETQYF	TGTGCCAGCACCAAGGGATGGACAGGGGTAGGGGAGACCCAGTACTTC
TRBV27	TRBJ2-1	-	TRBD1	CASSSYRDRFYNEQFF	TGTGCCAGCAGTAGTTACCGGGACAGGTTCTACAATGAGCAGTTCTTC
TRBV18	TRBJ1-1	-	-	CASSPTSNRAGTEAFF	TGTGCCAGCTCACCAACCTCCAACAGGGCTGGCACTGAAGCTTTCTTT
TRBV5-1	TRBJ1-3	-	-	CASSLESYSGNTIYF	TGCGCCAGCAGCTTGGAGTCTTACTCTGGAAACACCATATATTTT
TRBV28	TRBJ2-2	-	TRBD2	CASSLRSLAVNTGELFF	TGTGCCAGCAGTTTACGGTCGCTAGCGGTTAACACCGGGGAGCTGTTTTTT
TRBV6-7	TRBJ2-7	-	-	CASRRSGTPEQYF	TGTGCCAGCAGACGATCCGGGACACCGGAGCAGTACTTC
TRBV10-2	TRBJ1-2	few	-	CASSESTAPNGYTF	TGCGCCAGCAGTGAGTCGACAGCTCCAAATGGCTACACCTTC
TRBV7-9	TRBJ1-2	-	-	CASSFDPEGYTF	TGTGCCAGCAGCTTTGATCCGGAAGGCTACACCTTC
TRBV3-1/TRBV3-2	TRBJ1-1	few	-	CASSQATANTEAFF	TGTGCCAGCAGCCAGGCGACAGCGAACACTGAAGCTTTCTTT
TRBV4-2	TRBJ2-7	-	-	CASSQDGQGYEQYF	TGTGCCAGCAGCCAAGATGGGCAGGGCTACGAGCAGTACTTC
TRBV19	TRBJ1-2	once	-	CASRQSANYGYTF	TGTGCCAGCCGACAGAGTGCTAACTATGGCTACACCTTC
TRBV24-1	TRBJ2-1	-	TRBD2	CATSDLHGTSGGTVKNEQFF	TGTGCCACCAGTGATTTGCACGGGACTAGCGGGGGTACAGTAAAAAATGAGCAGTTCTTC
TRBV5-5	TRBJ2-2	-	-	CASSSQGGAGTGELFF	TGTGCCAGCAGCAGCCAAGGGGGCGCGGGGACCGGGGAGCTGTTTTTT
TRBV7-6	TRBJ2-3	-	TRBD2	CASSLGSGLSTDTQYF	TGTGCCAGCAGCTTAGGGTCGGGACTAAGCACAGATACGCAGTATTTT
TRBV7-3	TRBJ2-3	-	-	CASASVFTDTQYF	TGTGCCTCGGCTAGTGTATTCACAGATACGCAGTATTTT
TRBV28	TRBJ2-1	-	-	CASSLINPTQDRFF	TGTGCCAGCAGTTTAATTAATCCTACTCAGGACCGGTTCTTC
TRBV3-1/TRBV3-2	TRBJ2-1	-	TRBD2	CASSQPTLGLAGLQGNEQFF	TGTGCCAGCAGCCAACCTACCTTGGGGCTAGCGGGCCTTCAGGGCAATGAGCAGTTCTTC
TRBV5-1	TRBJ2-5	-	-	CASSLEGSSGETQYF	TGCGCCAGCAGCTTGGAGGGGAGTAGCGGAGAGACCCAGTACTTC
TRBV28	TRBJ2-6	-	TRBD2	CASSPRGGAGANVLTF	TGTGCCAGCAGCCCCCGGGGGGGCGCTGGGGCCAACGTCCTGACTTTC
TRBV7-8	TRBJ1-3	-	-	CASSLVGGNTIYF	TGTGCCAGCAGCTTAGTTGGGGGAAACACCATATATTTT
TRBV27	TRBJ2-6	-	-	CVSGRLSGANVLTF	TGTGTCAGTGGGCGCCTCTCTGGGGCCAACGTCCTGACTTTC
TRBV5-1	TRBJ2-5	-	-	CASKVQGVETQYF	TGCGCCAGCAAGGTACAGGGAGTAGAGACCCAGTACTTC
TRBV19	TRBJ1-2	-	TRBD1	CASRTRGQNGYTF	TGTGCCAGTAGAACCAGGGGGCAAAATGGCTACACCTTC
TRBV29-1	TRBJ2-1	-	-	CSVPGLKYNEQFF	TGCAGCGTCCCGGGACTTAAATACAATGAGCAGTTCTTC
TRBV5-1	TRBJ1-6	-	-	CASSIGGSSPLHF	TGCGCCAGCAGCATTGGGGGGAGTTCACCCCTCCACTTT
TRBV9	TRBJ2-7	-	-	CASSPGNSYEQYF	TGTGCCAGCAGCCCGGGGAATTCCTACGAGCAGTACTTC
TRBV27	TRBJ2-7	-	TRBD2	CASSLEAGGPYEQYF	TGTGCCAGCAGTTTAGAAGCGGGAGGACCGTACGAGCAGTACTTC
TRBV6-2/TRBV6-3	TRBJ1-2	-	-	CASSLDRLRGYTF	TGTGCCAGCAGCCTCGACAGGCTCAGGGGCTACACCTTC
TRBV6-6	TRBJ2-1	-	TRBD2	CASSYLAGGPGEQFF	TGTGCCAGCAGTTACCTAGCGGGAGGGCCAGGTGAGCAGTTCTTC
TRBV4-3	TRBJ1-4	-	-	CASSLGMAGTTNEKLFF	TGCGCCAGCAGCCTTGGAATGGCAGGGACAACTAATGAAAAACTGTTTTTT
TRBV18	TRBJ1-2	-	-	CASSPKTDPGRGYTF	TGTGCCAGCTCACCAAAGACAGATCCGGGCAGGGGCTACACCTTC
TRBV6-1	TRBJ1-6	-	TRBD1	CASSDLTGGFSPLHF	TGTGCCAGCAGTGATTTAACAGGGGGCTTTTCACCCCTCCACTTT
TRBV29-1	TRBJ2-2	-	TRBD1	CSVLDGTANTGELFF	TGCAGCGTATTGGATGGGACAGCAAACACCGGGGAGCTGTTTTTT
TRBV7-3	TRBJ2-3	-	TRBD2	CASSDSGRTDTQYF	TGTGCCAGCAGCGATAGCGGGAGAACAGATACGCAGTATTTT
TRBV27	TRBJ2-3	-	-	CASSALGASTDTQYF	TGTGCCAGCAGTGCTCTCGGCGCTAGCACAGATACGCAGTATTTT
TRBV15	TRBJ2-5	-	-	CATSRVEVRTQYF	TGTGCCACCAGCAGAGTGGAGGTCCGGACCCAGTACTTC
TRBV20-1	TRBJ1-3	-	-	CSASVGTGNTIYF	TGCAGTGCTAGTGTCGGAACTGGAAACACCATATATTTT
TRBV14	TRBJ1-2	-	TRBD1	CASSQGTGPANYGYTF	TGTGCCAGCAGCCAAGGGACAGGGCCAGCTAACTATGGCTACACCTTC
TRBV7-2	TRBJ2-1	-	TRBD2	CASSLVREGEKFF	TGTGCCAGCAGCTTAGTCCGGGAGGGGGAAAAGTTCTTC
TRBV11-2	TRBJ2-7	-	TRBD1	CASSGDRGLSYEQYF	TGTGCCAGCAGCGGGGACAGGGGGCTCTCCTACGAGCAGTACTTC
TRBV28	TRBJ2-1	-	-	CASSAQGGVVLTYNEQFF	TGTGCCAGCAGCGCTCAGGGCGGGGTCGTTTTGACCTACAATGAGCAGTTCTTC
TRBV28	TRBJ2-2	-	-	CASSFGEGLTGELFF	TGTGCCAGCAGTTTCGGTGAGGGTCTGACCGGGGAGCTGTTTTTT